Each of the 13 T cell receptor beta chains below was sequenced from the same sample in a study of blood T cell repertoires in COVID-19. TCRdb's copy holds only in-frame clones and misses some; the assay was immunoSEQ multiplex PCR. The sample has about 320,000 clones, around 85% seen once. The specimen was PBMCs or T cells enriched from blood (not recorded which). Receptor source: a woman between 25 and 40 years old who had been exposed to COVID-19.

CDR3 sequence: CATSGGTGEPWTAFF. CDR3 nucleotides: TGTGCCACCAGTGGCGGGACAGGGGAACCCTGGACAGCTTTCTTT. The chain links TRBV24-1 to TRBJ1-1, with 10 bases lining up with TRBD1. The CDR3 is 15 amino acids. Losses at the gene ends were 5 bases for V and 10 bases for J; bases not matched to a gene: 12. Germline values: CDR1 KGHDR, CDR2 SFDVKD.

This clone has ten or more counts. The chain's CDR3 is CASSLDRTSYGYTF. The CDR3 coding sequence is TGCGCCAGCAGCTTGGACAGAACGAGCTATGGCTACACCTTC. The V call is TRBV5-1, the J call TRBJ1-2; D is uncertain. CDR3 length: 14 amino acids. Germline CDR1 and CDR2: SGHRS and YFSETQ. V lost 0 bases, J lost 4 bases, and 10 bases lay in between.

This CDR3 is CASSRNYGYTF. For the CDR3, the DNA is TGTGCCAGCAGTCGGAACTATGGCTACACCTTC. The genes are TRBV12-3 or TRBV12-4 and TRBJ1-2; D uncertain. The CDR3 consists of 11 residues. The germline V and J ends were trimmed by 5 bases and 2 bases, with 3 bases remaining between them.

This chain links TRBV5-4 with TRBJ2-7; D remains unclear. Germline assignment: CDR1 SGHNT and CDR2 YYREEE (reference sequence). The V and J ends lost 0 bases and 2 bases respectively, with 15 bases between them. CDR3 length equals 16 residues. This CDR3 reads CASSLGSPLKTYEQYF. The CDR3 DNA reads as TGTGCCAGCAGCTTGGGGAGCCCCTTGAAAACCTACGAGCAGTACTTC.

V is TRBV9 and J is TRBJ2-7; D is unresolved. Germline CDR1 reads SGDLS; CDR2 reads YYNGEE. Trimming removed 2 bases at V and 6 bases at J, with 12 bases between. This CDR3 is 13 amino acids long. DNA of the CDR3: TGTGCCAGCAGCGTTGACATTTTTTCCGAGCAGTACTTC. It encodes CASSVDIFSEQYF.

The J gene is TRBJ2-6, the V gene TRBV20-1; 8 bases are a match to TRBD1. The CDR3 covers 16 residues. The germline V gene encodes CDR1 DFQATT and CDR2 SNEGSKA (reference sequence). Unmatched junction bases numbered 8, after V lost 3 bases and J lost 4 bases. The CDR3 DNA follows: TGCAGTGCTAGTGGACAGGGTGCGTCCGGGGCCAACGTCCTGACTTTC. Protein sequence: CSASGQGASGANVLTF.

The rearrangement uses TRBV28 and TRBJ1-6; 7 nucleotides agree with TRBD1. Losses at the gene ends were 5 bases for V and 10 bases for J; bases not matched to a gene: 5. Germline assignment: CDR1 MDHEN and CDR2 SYDVKM. This CDR3 region has 13 residues. In nucleotides, the CDR3 is TGTGCCAGCAGTGAGACCAGGGGGTCACCCCTCCACTTT. Translation gives CASSETRGSPLHF.

The chain joins TRBV9 to TRBJ2-3; maybe TRBD1 (5 bases). V was shortened by 0 bases and J by 5 bases, with 10 bases between the two germline ends. Per the germline V gene, CDR1 is SGDLS and CDR2 is YYNGEE. This CDR3 is 14 amino acids long. The CDR3 sequence is CASSVEWGGDTQYF. The CDR3 DNA reads as TGTGCCAGCAGCGTAGAGTGGGGCGGAGATACGCAGTATTTT.

The V call is TRBV6-2 or TRBV6-3, the J call TRBJ1-6; 8 bases are shared with TRBD1. The germline V gene encodes CDR1 MNHEY and CDR2 SVGEGT. The CDR3 consists of 15 residues. V lost 6 bases to trimming and J lost 7 bases; unmatched junction nucleotides: 8. CDR3 bases: TGTGCCAGCAGCCGACGGACAGGGAAGAATTCACCCCTCCACTTT. Its protein is CASSRRTGKNSPLHF.

The chain recombines TRBV27 with TRBJ1-6; 9 nucleotides agree with TRBD1. J was trimmed by 9 bases and V by 7 bases; bases with no gene match: 7. The length of the CDR3 is 14 residues. CDR1 is MNHEY, CDR2 SMNVEV, per germline (reference sequence). DNA of the CDR3: TGTGCCAGCACCGTTCGGGACAGGGCTTCACCCCTCCACTTT. Amino acids: CASTVRDRASPLHF.

The chain joins TRBV30 to TRBJ2-7, with 7 bases fitting TRBD2. Germline CDR1 is GTSNPN and CDR2 is SVGIG (reference sequence). The CDR3 loop spans 14 amino acids. V shed 1 base, J shed 1 base, and the junction held 4 bases outside the gene matches. The CDR3 reads CAWSGGSRSYEQYF. The CDR3 region has the DNA TGTGCCTGGAGTGGCGGGAGTAGGTCCTACGAGCAGTACTTC.

This clone was observed a few times. The sample carries other DNA sequences with the same CDR3. The genes are TRBV28 and TRBJ1-2; D is uncertain. Trimming took off 4 bases at V and 0 bases at J, with 3 bases between the two ends. Germline V gene data show CDR1 as MDHEN and CDR2 as SYDVKM. The CDR3 has 12 amino acids. The CDR3 loop is CASSSSNYGYTF. The CDR3 DNA is TGTGCCAGCAGTTCCTCTAACTATGGCTACACCTTC.

The J gene is TRBJ1-5, the V gene TRBV7-2; no reliable D call. V was cut by 3 bases and J by 4 bases, with 22 bases left in between. Germline V CDR1 and CDR2: SGHTA, FQGNSA. The CDR3 spans 18 residues. The CDR3 reads CASSFGFVGRVRNQPQHF. For the CDR3, the DNA is TGTGCCAGCAGCTTTGGGTTCGTGGGTCGGGTAAGAAATCAGCCCCAGCATTTT.